Below, 27 T cell receptor beta chains from the same sample are listed, as sequenced in a study of T cells in Graves' hyperthyroidism and ophthalmopathy. TCR beta CDR3 regions were amplified from RNA. HTBI primers drove first-round RT-PCR of the TCR CDR3. A single record per CDR3 protein comes from TCRdb applying MiXCR to the multiplex PCR reads. The sample has approximately 400,000 distinct CDR3 sequences, about 15% seen once. Sequenced sample: blood. The receptors come from a woman under 40 with Graves' hyperthyroidism.

This clonotype was counted a few times. This chain connects TRBV4-1 to TRBJ1-5, with a weak D call TRBD1 (5 bases). The CDR3 loop spans 16 amino acids. Germline V gives CDR1 MGHRA, CDR2 YSYEKL. The germline V and J ends were trimmed by 0 bases and 0 bases, with 9 bases remaining between them. The CDR3 reads CASSQEGEGSNQPQHF. The CDR3 DNA sequence: TGCGCCAGCAGCCAAGAAGGGGAGGGTAGCAATCAGCCCCAGCATTTT.

This clonotype was detected many times. V and J are TRBV7-9 and TRBJ2-1; TRBD2 agrees at 8 bases. The CDR3 is 14 residues long. Germline CDR1 reads SEHNR; CDR2 reads FQNEAQ (reference sequence). Trimming at V came to 4 bases and at J to 3 bases, leaving 2 bases not matched to a gene. This CDR3 reads CASSSGLVYNEQFF. The CDR3 DNA sequence: TGTGCCAGCAGCTCGGGACTAGTCTACAATGAGCAGTTCTTC.

This clonotype was observed at least ten times. The chain has TRBV28 and TRBJ2-1, with D possibly TRBD1 on 5 matching bases. V was cut by 7 bases and J by 5 bases, with 21 bases left in between. Per germline, CDR1 MDHEN and CDR2 SYDVKM. The CDR3 contains 16 residues. The CDR3 loop reads CASTFRGRVQNNEQFF. CDR3 in DNA: TGTGCCAGCACCTTTAGGGGTCGAGTCCAGAACAATGAGCAGTTCTTC.

The chain carries TRBV6-2 or TRBV6-3 and TRBJ2-7; 11 nucleotides line up with TRBD2. CDR3 length equals 18 residues. The V gene end was trimmed by 6 bases and the J gene end by 0 bases; junction bases not matched to a gene: 13. Germline V gives CDR1 MNHEY, CDR2 SVGEGT. The DNA for the CDR3 is TGTGCCAGCAGAACGACTTCTAGCGGGAGGACTAGCTCCTACGAGCAGTACTTC. It codes for CASRTTSSGRTSSYEQYF.

Notes on this clonotype: This clone may be a read error of a much larger clone one base away. The chain joins TRBV7-9 to TRBJ1-2, with D maybe TRBD1 (5 bases). The V end was cut by 6 bases, the J end by 7 bases, with 27 bases between. The CDR3 has 17 residues. Per germline, CDR1 SEHNR and CDR2 FQNEAQ (reference sequence). The CDR3 loop reads CASSSGSGTEHHCGYTF. The CDR3 nucleotides read TGTGCCAGCAGTTCGGGGTCCGGGACGGAACACCACTGTGGCTACACCTTC.

This clonotype was observed at least ten times. The V gene is TRBV28, the J gene TRBJ1-6, with D possibly being TRBD1 (6 bases). The CDR3 totals 15 residues. Germline-derived CDR1 and CDR2 are MDHEN and SYDVKM. The germline V and J ends were trimmed by 3 bases and 9 bases, with 15 bases remaining between them. Here the CDR3 DNA reads TGTGCCAGCAGTTTGGGGCAGGGGTATCGTTCACCCCTCCACTTT. Protein: CASSLGQGYRSPLHF.

This clonotype was counted ten times or more. The V and J genes are TRBV6-1 and TRBJ1-1; possible D gene TRBD1, 5 bases. Germline assignment: CDR1 MNHNS and CDR2 SASEGT. The ends were cut back, 1 base at V and 5 bases at J, with 11 bases in the middle. This CDR3 region has 14 residues. DNA for the CDR3: TGTGCCAGCAGTGAAGTGGCAAAGGGGACTGAAGCTTTCTTT. Amino acid sequence: CASSEVAKGTEAFF.

This clonotype occurred many times. The gene calls are TRBV11-2 and TRBJ2-7, with D uncertain. The germline gives CDR1 SGHAT, CDR2 FQNNGV. The CDR3 consists of 11 residues. Trimming took off 5 bases at V and 5 bases at J, with 7 bases between the two ends. CDR3 nucleotide sequence: TGTGCCAGCAGCCTTAGAGACGAGCAGTACTTC. This translates into CASSLRDEQYF.

Many counts were recorded for this clonotype. The V gene is TRBV7-2, the J gene TRBJ2-7; 9 bases line up with TRBD2. The CDR3 is 14 amino acids. Germline V gene data show CDR1 as SGHTA and CDR2 as FQGNSA. Unmatched junction bases numbered 5, after V lost 6 bases and J lost 2 bases. CDR3 in DNA: TGTGCCAGCAGGTTGACTAGCGGCACCTACGAGCAGTACTTC. Its protein is CASRLTSGTYEQYF.

This clonotype was found many times. The chain recombines TRBV7-6 with TRBJ2-3; no firm D call. Trimming shortened V by 1 base and J by 2 bases, and 4 bases separated the two germline ends. The CDR3 length is 13 residues. Germline V CDR1 and CDR2: SGHVS, FNYEAQ. The CDR3 spells CASSLVFTDTQYF. The CDR3 DNA reads as TGTGCCAGCAGCTTAGTTTTCACAGATACGCAGTATTTT.

This clonotype has only a few counts. The chain employs TRBV6-1 and TRBJ2-1; TRBD1 matches 11 bases. The junction had 4 bases not matched to a gene; V was cut back by 0 bases and J by 6 bases. This CDR3 has 16 amino acids. Looked up from germline, CDR1 is MNHNS and CDR2 is SASEGT. CDR3 region: CASSEAMGTGGNEQFF. For the CDR3, the DNA is TGTGCCAGCAGTGAAGCGATGGGGACAGGGGGCAATGAGCAGTTCTTC.

At least ten counts were recorded for this clonotype. This rearrangement joins TRBV20-1 to TRBJ1-2; 10 bases are a match to TRBD1. Germline loops: CDR1 DFQATT, CDR2 SNEGSKA (reference sequence). The ends lost 0 bases at V and 4 bases at J; junction bases unmatched: 11. The CDR3 runs 17 residues. The CDR3 sequence is CSARDAGTGAFSYGYTF. For the CDR3, the DNA is TGCAGTGCTAGAGATGCCGGGACAGGGGCATTTAGCTATGGCTACACCTTC.

This clonotype has a handful of counts. The chain couples TRBV6-2 or TRBV6-3 to TRBJ2-4; the D call may be TRBD1 or TRBD2 (5 bases each). In germline, CDR1 is MNHEY, CDR2 SVGEGT. The CDR3 totals 13 residues. With 7 bases removed from V and 4 bases from J, the gap between germline ends came to 11 bases. In DNA form, the CDR3 reads TGTGCCAGCACGGGACCCGAGAAAAACATTCAGTACTTC. The encoded protein is CASTGPEKNIQYF.

J is TRBJ1-5 and V is TRBV20-1; 9 positions match TRBD1. CDR1 DFQATT and CDR2 SNEGSKA come from the germline V gene (reference sequence). The CDR3 sequence is 14 residues long. Trimming removed 3 bases from V and 7 bases from J; junction bases left unmatched: 7. The CDR3 sequence is CSASGGQGSQPQHF. The CDR3 region has the DNA TGCAGTGCTAGTGGGGGACAGGGTAGCCAGCCCCAGCATTTT.

This clonotype has a handful of counts. The rearrangement links TRBV3-1 to TRBJ1-2, with TRBD1 as a possible D gene (5 bases). In germline, CDR1 is LGHDT, CDR2 YNNKEL (reference sequence). V lost 2 bases and J 8 bases, leaving 12 bases between the germline ends. The CDR3 is 13 residues long. CDR3 sequence (DNA): TGTGCCAGCAGCCAAAGGGGTTCGCAAGGCTACACCTTC. It specifies CASSQRGSQGYTF.

This clonotype turned up a few times. The V and J genes are TRBV20-1 and TRBJ1-5; D is ambiguous. This CDR3 comprises 16 residues. V gave up 0 bases and J gave up 0 bases, with 12 bases separating them. Per germline, CDR1 DFQATT and CDR2 SNEGSKA (reference sequence). This CDR3 reads CSARDPGSYSNQPQHF. CDR3 coding DNA: TGCAGTGCTAGAGATCCCGGATCCTATAGCAATCAGCCCCAGCATTTT.

This clonotype has just a few counts. The chain links TRBV28 to TRBJ1-5; 7 bases map to TRBD1. J lost 2 bases, V lost 9 bases, and 1 base had no gene match. Germline values: CDR1 MDHEN, CDR2 SYDVKM. The CDR3 extends over 12 amino acids. Written as DNA, the CDR3 is TGTGCCAGTCAGGGGGGCAATCAGCCCCAGCATTTT. It specifies CASQGGNQPQHF.

This clonotype was seen a few times. The V gene is TRBV3-1, the J gene TRBJ1-6; D possibly corresponds to TRBD1 (6 bases). The V and J ends lost 3 bases and 10 bases respectively, with 13 bases between them. The CDR3 has 14 residues. Germline-derived CDR1 and CDR2 are LGHDT and YNNKEL (reference sequence). The CDR3 is CASSQEDRFSPLHF. CDR3 nucleotides: TGTGCCAGCAGCCAGGAGGACAGATTCTCACCCCTCCACTTT.

V is TRBV11-2 and J is TRBJ2-2; the D gene is possibly TRBD1 (5 bases). Germline V CDR1 and CDR2: SGHAT, FQNNGV. The CDR3 has 15 residues. The V gene lost 3 bases and the J gene lost 9 bases, with 17 bases spanning the gap. The CDR3 region has the DNA TGTGCCAGCAGCTTGGGGCCCGAAGGAACCAGGGAGCTGTTTTTT. Its protein product is CASSLGPEGTRELFF. The full variable domain, with the rest looked up from reference TRBV11-2 and TRBJ2-2, is EAGVAQSPRYKIIEKRQSVAFWCNPISGHATLYWYQQILGQGPKLLIQFQNNGVVDDSQLPKDRFSAERLKGVDSTLKIQPAKLEDSAVYLCASSLGPEGTRELFFGEGSRLTVL.

This clonotype was detected a few times. The chain carries TRBV3-1 and TRBJ2-3, with 7 nucleotides matching TRBD2. The length of the CDR3 is 16 residues. Trimming took 0 bases from V and 5 from J; bases not matched to a gene: 8. Per the germline V gene, CDR1 is LGHDT and CDR2 is YNNKEL (reference sequence). For the CDR3, the DNA is TGTGCCAGCAGCCAAGATCCGGCGGGAGTTTTAGATACGCAGTATTTT. Translation gives CASSQDPAGVLDTQYF.

V and J are TRBV19 and TRBJ2-6; 7 bases map to TRBD1. Looked up from germline, CDR1 is LNHDA and CDR2 is SQIVND (reference sequence). The CDR3 contains 18 residues. V was pared by 5 bases and J by 0 bases, with 10 bases of the junction left unmatched. This CDR3 reads CASSVSGTVSSGANVLTF. The CDR3 DNA reads as TGTGCCAGTAGTGTCTCCGGGACAGTCTCCTCTGGGGCCAACGTCCTGACTTTC. The whole variable domain, remainder taken from reference TRBV19 and TRBJ2-6, is DGGITQSPKYLFRKEGQNVTLSCEQNLNHDAMYWYRQDPGQGLRLIYYSQIVNDFQKGDIAEGYSVSREKKESFPLTVTSAQKNPTAFYLCASSVSGTVSSGANVLTFGAGSRLTVL.

At least ten counts were recorded for this clonotype. The chain uses TRBV28 and TRBJ2-5, with 10 nucleotides matching TRBD1. The J segment lost 5 bases and the V segment lost 6 bases, leaving 12 bases of the junction unmatched. The CDR3 contains 16 residues. CDR1 and CDR2 from the germline V gene are MDHEN and SYDVKM. The CDR3 bases are TGTGCCAGCAGAAAACCGGGACAGGGGCCCGTCGAGACCCAGTACTTC. Encoded protein: CASRKPGQGPVETQYF.

Note on this clonotype: A read error is possible here, since a much larger clone lies one base away. The genes are TRBV18 and TRBJ1-5, with a weak D call TRBD1 (6 bases). The CDR3 totals 15 residues. V lost 1 base, J lost 5 bases, and 12 bases lay in between. Germline lookup yields CDR1 KGHSH and CDR2 LQKENI. The CDR3 DNA reads TGTGCCAGCTCACCACAGGGGGAAGACTATCAGCCCCAGCATTTT. As protein: CASSPQGEDYQPQHF. Looking up the rest from reference TRBV18 and TRBJ1-5 gives the full variable domain: NAGVMQNPRHLVRRRGQEARLRCSPMKGHSHVYWYRQLPEEGLKFMVYLQKENIIDESGMPKERFSAEFPKEGPSILRIQQVVRGDSAAYFCASSPQGEDYQPQHFGDGTRLSIL.

This clonotype showed up many times. The chain uses TRBV20-1 and TRBJ2-5; D is possibly TRBD2 (6 bases). The CDR3 runs 13 residues. Trimming took off 2 bases at V and 5 bases at J, with 12 bases between the two ends. Germline CDR1 DFQATT, CDR2 SNEGSKA (reference sequence). CDR3 sequence: CSARWRREETQYF. CDR3 in DNA: TGCAGTGCTAGATGGCGCCGGGAGGAGACCCAGTACTTC.

This clonotype appeared many times. V is TRBV28 and J is TRBJ2-3, with D maybe TRBD2 (5 bases). Germline-derived CDR1 and CDR2 are MDHEN and SYDVKM. The V end was cut by 2 bases, the J end by 6 bases, with 6 bases between. The CDR3 extends over 12 amino acids. The CDR3 region has the DNA TGTGCCAGCAGTTTAGAGGGCGATACGCAGTATTTT. Amino acid sequence: CASSLEGDTQYF. Full variable domain (remainder filled in from reference TRBV28 and TRBJ2-3): DVKVTQSSRYLVKRTGEKVFLECVQDMDHENMFWYRQDPGLGLRLIYFSYDVKMKEKGDIPEGYSVSREKKERFSLILESASTNQTSMYLCASSLEGDTQYFGPGTRLTVL.

This clonotype came up many times. The chain couples TRBV5-1 to TRBJ2-3, with 7 bases that match TRBD2. The ends lost 5 bases at V and 0 bases at J; junction bases unmatched: 6. The CDR3 is made up of 15 amino acids. From germline, CDR1 is SGHRS and CDR2 YFSETQ. CDR3 in DNA: TGCGCCAGCAGTTTCGCCGGGAGGAGCACAGATACGCAGTATTTT. It encodes CASSFAGRSTDTQYF.

This clonotype was observed a handful of times. This chain links TRBV6-1 with TRBJ2-1; 10 bases are a match to TRBD2. The trim removed 7 bases at V and 9 bases at J, leaving 9 bases unmatched. The CDR3 is 14 amino acids. Germline loops: CDR1 MNHNS, CDR2 SASEGT. In nucleotides, the CDR3 is TGTGCCAGCACCGGGACTAGCGACGTTGGTGAGCAGTTCTTC. It yields the protein CASTGTSDVGEQFF.